This TCR beta chain was found in a study of PD-L1 blockade in urothelial cancer. Background on the study: Administration of atezolizumab to patients began in about 2014, at 1,200 mg intravenously every 3 weeks. There were a median of approximately 150,000 T cells in blood samples. It was at 3 weeks (second dose) and 6 weeks after treatment start that blood was analyzed.

The CDR3 has 13 amino acids. With V trimmed by 7 bases and J by 5 bases, 3 bases remained unmatched. Germline-derived CDR1 and CDR2 are SQVTM and ANQGSEA. TCR analog templates of synthetic origin were spiked into each PCR. The assay was immunoSEQ multiplex PCR, and TCRdb's table has in-frame clones only and misses some. Of 80,000 to 130,000 clones in the sample, over 80% are singletons; the top ten hold about 0.91%. This clone has just one count. This specimen consisted of PBMCs, obtained around atezolizumab (anti-PD-L1) treatment. The genes are TRBV29-1 and TRBJ2-3; 13 bases agree with TRBD2. This receptor was identified in an elderly woman with urothelial cancer. The CDR3 DNA reads as TGCAGCGGTGGGACTAGCGGGAAAGATACGCAGTATTTT. Its translation: CSGGTSGKDTQYF.